The T cell receptor beta chain described here comes from a study of blood T cell repertoires in COVID-19. Study as a whole: Acute and convalescent COVID-19 specimens originated in the United States, Italy and Spain.

Participants had their cohort set by participant-reported clinical history. Sequencing was performed with immunoSEQ multiplex PCR; in TCRdb, only in-frame clones are kept and a portion is missing. The sample records about 380,000 clones, roughly 90% being singletons. Material for sequencing was PBMCs or T cells enriched from blood (not recorded which). This receptor was obtained from a woman in her twenties or thirties who had recovered from COVID-19.

This CDR3 is CAINGQGRTEAFF. CDR3 DNA sequence: TGTGCCATCAACGGACAGGGGCGGACTGAAGCTTTCTTT. The chain uses TRBV10-3 and TRBJ1-1, with 9 positions matching TRBD1. V lost 7 bases and J lost 5; bases outside the gene matches: 5. Germline V lookup: CDR1 ENHRY, CDR2 SYGVKD. This CDR3 is 13 amino acids long.